Presented here are 20 T cell receptor beta chains from one specimen sequenced in a study of T-cell memory formation after mild COVID-19. TCRdb recomputed calls from the 5' RACE reads with MiXCR, one row per CDR3 protein. The sample lists a few hundred thousand distinct CDR3 sequences; roughly 21% were seen once. Sequencing was performed on PBMCs or a T cell subset sorted from them (not recorded which). Source of these receptors: an adult woman who had mild COVID-19 (a few samples of this study predate the infection). Cell type and time point are not known.

In its sample, this clonotype was seen a few times. The rearrangement links TRBV3-1 to TRBJ2-7, with D tentatively TRBD2 (6 bases). V was trimmed by 4 bases and J by 3 bases, leaving 16 bases between them. CDR1 and CDR2 from the germline V gene are LGHDT and YNNKEL (reference sequence). The CDR3 runs 15 residues. CDR3 in amino acids: CASSPQGLSSYEQYF. The DNA of the CDR3 is TGTGCCAGCAGCCCCCAGGGACTTTCCAGCTACGAGCAGTACTTC.

The rearrangement joins TRBV6-5 to TRBJ2-5, with 13 positions matching TRBD2. Germline V CDR1 and CDR2: MNHEY, SVGAGI. There are 17 residues in the CDR3. The ends lost 2 bases at V and 4 bases at J; junction bases unmatched: 7. The CDR3 loop reads CASSYTSGRASGETQYF. CDR3 DNA sequence: TGTGCCAGCAGTTACACTAGCGGGAGGGCCTCAGGAGAGACCCAGTACTTC.

The chain carries TRBV9 and TRBJ2-7; TRBD2 is a possible D gene (5 bases). Germline assignment: CDR1 SGDLS and CDR2 YYNGEE. The V end was cut by 4 bases, the J end by 7 bases, with 24 bases between. There are 16 residues in the CDR3. CDR3 region: CASSRGSGLSTGEQYF. The CDR3 coding sequence is TGTGCCAGCAGCCGAGGCAGTGGACTCTCCACCGGGGAGCAGTACTTC.

The table lists this clonotype with a few counts. This chain links TRBV18 with TRBJ2-1; 8 bases map to TRBD1. With V trimmed by 5 bases and J by 0 bases, 18 bases remained unmatched. CDR1 is KGHSH and CDR2 is LQKENI in the germline V gene. The CDR3 is made up of 20 amino acids. Here the CDR3 reads CASSSFRGRGDPSSYNEQFF. The CDR3 DNA follows: TGTGCCAGCTCAAGCTTCAGGGGGCGCGGTGATCCAAGCTCCTACAATGAGCAGTTCTTC.

In this sample, this clonotype turned up many times. This rearrangement joins TRBV5-1 to TRBJ2-5; TRBD2 aligns across 8 bases. Germline CDR1 reads SGHRS; CDR2 reads YFSETQ. Trimming removed 4 bases from V and 4 bases from J; junction bases left unmatched: 9. CDR3 length: 15 residues. In nucleotides, the CDR3 is TGCGCCAGCAGCCGGTCCCGGGGGGGCCGAGAGACCCAGTACTTC. Protein product: CASSRSRGGRETQYF.

The V call is TRBV4-3, the J call TRBJ2-1; 14 bases agree with TRBD2. With 0 bases clipped from V and 7 bases from J, the junction kept 8 bases outside the gene matches. The V gene's germline CDR1 is LGHNA and CDR2 YSLEER. CDR3 size: 18 residues. CDR3 nucleotides: TGCGCCAGCAGCCAAGACTACAGGACTAGCGGGAGGATAAATGAGCAGTTCTTC. Translating it yields CASSQDYRTSGRINEQFF.

The gene calls are TRBV5-1 and TRBJ2-5; 9 positions agree with TRBD2. The CDR3 has 17 amino acids. Trimming removed 5 bases from V and 4 bases from J; junction bases left unmatched: 15. CDR1 is SGHRS and CDR2 is YFSETQ in the germline V gene. The chain's CDR3 is CASSSPPRPAGGETQYF. In nucleotides, the CDR3 is TGCGCCAGCAGTTCCCCTCCGCGGCCAGCGGGAGGAGAGACCCAGTACTTC.

In this sample, this clonotype turned up a few times. The CDR3 DNA is TGCAGTGCTTGGAGAGAGACCCAGTACTTC. Translating it yields CSAWRETQYF. The chain has TRBV20-1 and TRBJ2-5; D unresolved. The V and J ends lost 5 bases and 4 bases respectively, with 5 bases between them. The CDR3 consists of 10 residues. Germline lookup yields CDR1 DFQATT and CDR2 SNEGSKA (reference sequence).

The genes are TRBV29-1 and TRBJ2-7; D is undetermined. Between the trimmed V and J ends, which lost 4 bases and 2 bases, there was a span of 9 bases. CDR1 is SQVTM, CDR2 ANQGSEA, per germline. The CDR3 consists of 12 residues. CDR3 amino acids: CSVGPSAYEQYF. The CDR3, as DNA: TGCAGCGTTGGACCCAGTGCCTACGAGCAGTACTTC.

This clonotype occurred many times. The V call is TRBV5-1, the J call TRBJ2-7; 11 bases line up with TRBD2. The length of the CDR3 is 13 residues. Looked up from germline, CDR1 is SGHRS and CDR2 is YFSETQ. The trim removed 10 bases at V and 7 bases at J, leaving 10 bases unmatched. This CDR3 is CAGIGSGREEQYF. For the CDR3, the DNA is TGCGCCGGAATTGGTAGCGGGAGGGAAGAGCAGTACTTC.

This clonotype was counted between two and nine times. This chain connects TRBV6-5 to TRBJ2-1; possibly TRBD1 for D (6 bases). Trimming cost V 4 bases and J 2 bases, with 15 bases left between them. The CDR3 extends over 16 amino acids. Germline CDR1 MNHEY, CDR2 SVGAGI. The CDR3 reads CASSFLQGLTYNEQFF. CDR3 DNA sequence: TGTGCCAGCAGTTTTCTACAGGGTCTAACCTACAATGAGCAGTTCTTC.

The genes are TRBV30 and TRBJ1-1; D gene ambiguous. V was cut by 4 bases and J by 6 bases, with 15 bases left in between. The CDR3 is 13 residues long. Germline CDR1 is GTSNPN and CDR2 is SVGIG (reference sequence). The CDR3 is CAWKSSLSAEAFF. For the CDR3, the DNA is TGTGCCTGGAAGTCGAGCCTAAGCGCTGAAGCTTTCTTT.

This chain links TRBV12-3 or TRBV12-4 with TRBJ2-7; the D gene could be TRBD1 or TRBD2 (5 bases each). Trimming left V 6 bases short and J 2 bases short, with 11 bases between. This CDR3 has 13 amino acids. This CDR3 is CASSRWDPYEQYF. The CDR3, as DNA: TGTGCCAGCAGCCGGTGGGACCCCTACGAGCAGTACTTC.

This clonotype turned up a few times. The rearrangement joins TRBV7-9 to TRBJ2-2, with D uncertain. The V end was cut by 5 bases, the J end by 4 bases, with 8 bases between. This CDR3 has 13 amino acids. CDR1 and CDR2 from the germline V gene are SEHNR and FQNEAQ (reference sequence). CDR3 coding DNA: TGTGCCAGCAGCCGGACCCTCACCGGGGAGCTGTTTTTT. Protein product: CASSRTLTGELFF.

V and J are TRBV10-3 and TRBJ2-7, with D possibly called TRBD1 or TRBD2 (6 bases each). This CDR3 spans 14 amino acids. The germline V gene encodes CDR1 ENHRY and CDR2 SYGVKD. V was pared by 10 bases and J by 2 bases, with 18 bases between. CDR3: CATLGGDITYEQYF. The CDR3 coding sequence is TGTGCCACCCTGGGCGGGGACATCACCTACGAGCAGTACTTC.

This clonotype was found a few times. The rearrangement joins TRBV5-1 to TRBJ1-1; 9 nucleotides agree with TRBD1. Germline loops: CDR1 SGHRS, CDR2 YFSETQ. The ends lost 1 base at V and 3 bases at J; junction bases unmatched: 1. There are 14 residues in the CDR3. The CDR3 nucleotides are TGCGCCAGCAGCTTGCGGACAGGGGACACTGAAGCTTTCTTT. It codes for CASSLRTGDTEAFF. The full variable domain, rest sourced from reference TRBV5-1 and TRBJ1-1, is KAGVTQTPRYLIKTRGQQVTLSCSPISGHRSVSWYQQTPGQGLQFLFEYFSETQRNKGNFPGRFSGRQFSNSRSEMNVSTLELGDSALYLCASSLRTGDTEAFFGQGTRLTVV.

The gene calls are TRBV29-1 and TRBJ2-3, with D unresolved. The CDR3 has 13 amino acids. Germline CDR1 and CDR2: SQVTM and ANQGSEA. V lost 6 bases and J 1 base, leaving 11 bases between the germline ends. The CDR3 sequence: CSVQTWGTDTQYF. CDR3 nucleotide sequence: TGCAGCGTGCAGACGTGGGGCACAGATACGCAGTATTTT.

The rearrangement links TRBV4-2 to TRBJ1-6; D gene uncertain. Trimming left V 0 bases short and J 8 bases short, with 5 bases between. In germline, CDR1 is LGHNA, CDR2 YNFKEQ. The CDR3 has 13 amino acids. The CDR3 region is CASSQESYSPLHF. The DNA for the CDR3 is TGTGCCAGCAGCCAAGAGTCCTATTCACCCCTCCACTTT.

The chain links TRBV27 to TRBJ2-1, with TRBD2 identical over 7 bases. J was trimmed by 9 bases and V by 6 bases; bases with no gene match: 11. CDR1 and CDR2 from the germline V gene are MNHEY and SMNVEV (reference sequence). This CDR3 has 14 residues. The CDR3 region is CASSLSGGLGEQFF. In nucleotides, the CDR3 is TGTGCCAGCAGCCTCTCGGGAGGCCTAGGTGAGCAGTTCTTC.

This clonotype was detected only a few times. This sequence joins TRBV7-3 and TRBJ2-2, with 14 bases lining up with TRBD2. With 5 bases clipped from V and 4 bases from J, the junction kept 12 bases outside the gene matches. Germline V gene sequence: CDR1 SGHTA, CDR2 FQGTGA. The CDR3 length is 19 residues. The DNA for the CDR3 is TGTGCCAGCAGCCCAACTCCGATCGGGACTAGCGGGGGCACCGGGGAGCTGTTTTTT. This sequence encodes CASSPTPIGTSGGTGELFF.